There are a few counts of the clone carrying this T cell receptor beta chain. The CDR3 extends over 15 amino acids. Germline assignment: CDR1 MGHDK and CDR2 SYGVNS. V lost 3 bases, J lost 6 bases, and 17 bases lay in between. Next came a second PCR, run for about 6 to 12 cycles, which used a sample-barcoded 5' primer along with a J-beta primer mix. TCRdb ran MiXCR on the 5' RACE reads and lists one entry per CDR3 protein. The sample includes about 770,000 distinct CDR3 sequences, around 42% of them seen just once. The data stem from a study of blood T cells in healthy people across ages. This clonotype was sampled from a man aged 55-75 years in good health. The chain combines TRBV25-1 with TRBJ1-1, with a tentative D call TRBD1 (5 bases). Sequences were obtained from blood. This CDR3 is CASSEGLKGSAEAFF. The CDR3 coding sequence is TGTGCCAGCAGTGAGGGCCTGAAGGGGAGCGCTGAAGCTTTCTTT.